This entry lists 11 T cell receptor beta chains sequenced from one sample in a study of blood T cell repertoires in COVID-19. TCRdb's table, derived via immunoSEQ multiplex PCR, lists solely in-frame clones and lacks some. The top ten clones hold approximately 7% of a sample with 160,000 or so clones, around three quarters of them seen once. The sample taken for sequencing was peripheral blood. The receptors derive from a man between 65 and 85 years old with active or convalescent COVID-19.

This rearrangement joins TRBV21-1 to TRBJ1-1; the D segment call TRBD1 is taken from the table without a DNA check. TRBV21-1 is a recognized pseudogene. This CDR3 comprises 14 residues. CDR3 DNA sequence: TGTGCCAGGAGATGGGACAGCGCTAACACTGAAGCTTTCTTT. It is translated as CARRWDSANTEAFF.

The rearrangement links TRBV6-5 to TRBJ1-2, with 10 bases aligning to TRBD1. The CDR3 loop spans 14 amino acids. V was pared by 7 bases and J by 5 bases, with 7 bases of the junction left unmatched. Germline CDR1 and CDR2: MNHEY and SVGAGI. CDR3 region: CASKTGTGVYGYTF. The CDR3 region has the DNA TGTGCCAGCAAAACCGGGACAGGGGTTTATGGCTACACCTTC.

The V and J genes are TRBV28 and TRBJ1-5, with D unclear. Germline CDR1 reads MDHEN; CDR2 reads SYDVKM. With 5 bases removed from V and 0 bases from J, the gap between germline ends came to 17 bases. The CDR3 sequence is 17 residues long. This chain's CDR3 is CASSPIVGSYSNQPQHF. The CDR3 DNA sequence: TGTGCCAGCAGTCCCATTGTAGGGAGTTATAGCAATCAGCCCCAGCATTTT.

This clone has just a few counts. V usage is TRBV7-9 and J usage is TRBJ2-7; 7 bases fit TRBD2. Germline V lookup: CDR1 SEHNR, CDR2 FQNEAQ (reference sequence). The trim removed 5 bases at V and 5 bases at J, leaving 15 bases unmatched. The CDR3 is 16 amino acids. The CDR3 coding sequence is TGTGCCAGCAGCCGTCAAATAGGGAGGGGTGCGAACGAGCAGTACTTC. Translated, it gives CASSRQIGRGANEQYF.

The chain recombines TRBV6-5 with TRBJ1-1, with unresolved D. Trimming removed 5 bases at V and 6 bases at J, with 13 bases between. Germline lookup yields CDR1 MNHEY and CDR2 SVGAGI. The CDR3 is 13 residues long. This CDR3 reads CASSPRGYAEAFF. DNA for the CDR3: TGTGCCAGCAGTCCCCGGGGATATGCTGAAGCTTTCTTT.

This clone was seen more than once but under ten times. This chain connects TRBV11-2 to TRBJ1-1; 8 nucleotides align to TRBD1. The CDR3 spans 15 residues. J lost 0 bases, V lost 6 bases, and 6 bases had no gene match. Germline loops: CDR1 SGHAT, CDR2 FQNNGV. CDR3 in amino acids: CASRKIQGVNTEAFF. CDR3 in DNA: TGTGCCAGCAGGAAAATACAGGGGGTGAACACTGAAGCTTTCTTT.

The chain employs TRBV30 and TRBJ1-1; D uncertain. The CDR3 extends over 12 amino acids. The V end lost 2 bases, the J end lost 10 bases, and 14 bases lay between the germline ends. Germline-derived CDR1 and CDR2 are GTSNPN and SVGIG (reference sequence). CDR3 sequence reads: CAWSYEGSVAFF. In nucleotides, the CDR3 is TGTGCCTGGAGTTACGAGGGCTCGGTAGCTTTCTTT. The entire variable domain, with the rest obtained from reference TRBV30 and TRBJ1-1, is as follows: SQTIHQWPATLVQPVGSPLSLECTVEGTSNPNLYWYRQAAGRGLQLLFYSVGIGQISSEVPQNLSASRPQDRQFILSSKKLLLSDSGFYLCAWSYEGSVAFFGQGTRLTVV.

This clone was picked up many times. The J gene is TRBJ2-3, the V gene TRBV24-1, with TRBD2 identical over 11 bases. The CDR3 runs to 16 residues. With 3 bases clipped from V and 2 bases from J, the junction kept 3 bases outside the gene matches. Germline-derived CDR1 and CDR2 are KGHDR and SFDVKD. CDR3 sequence (DNA): TGTGCCACCAGTGATCCTAGCGGGGGGACCACAGATACGCAGTATTTT. Translation: CATSDPSGGTTDTQYF.

The V gene is TRBV5-1, the J gene TRBJ2-5; 8 bases map to TRBD1. This CDR3 is built from 14 residues. The ends lost 3 bases at V and 5 bases at J; junction bases unmatched: 6. The germline V gene encodes CDR1 SGHRS and CDR2 YFSETQ. The CDR3 DNA is TGCGCCAGCAGCTCGACAGGGGATCATGAGACCCAGTACTTC. It codes for CASSSTGDHETQYF.

This clone was recorded a few times. The chain couples TRBV27 to TRBJ2-5; a possible D gene is TRBD2 (6 bases). This CDR3 contains 17 residues. Germline V CDR1 and CDR2: MNHEY, SMNVEV (reference sequence). The V and J ends lost 2 bases and 3 bases respectively, with 19 bases between them. CDR3 sequence: CASSLRPRRDGKETQYF. The CDR3 nucleotides read TGTGCCAGCAGTTTACGGCCGCGGCGGGACGGGAAAGAGACCCAGTACTTC.

This sequence joins TRBV7-9 and TRBJ1-4; 8 bases are a match to TRBD1. The J segment lost 4 bases and the V segment lost 5 bases, leaving 3 bases of the junction unmatched. The CDR3 consists of 14 residues. Germline assignment: CDR1 SEHNR and CDR2 FQNEAQ (reference sequence). The CDR3 DNA follows: TGTGCCAGCAGCCCACAGGGGGTTAATGAAAAACTGTTTTTT. This translates into CASSPQGVNEKLFF.